This TCR beta chain stems from a study of long-term antiretroviral therapy in people with HIV. The assay used was immunoSEQ (version v3.0), run at survey level. This table comes from immunoSEQ multiplex PCR, and its TCRdb copy is limited to in-frame clones, with some not included. This table holds fewer than 45,000 clones, roughly 93% found once. Among participants with HIV, every one received treatment in the United States. The CDR3 is 15 residues long. Trimming cost V 4 bases and J 2 bases, with 14 bases left between them. In germline, CDR1 is MNHEY, CDR2 SVGAGI. This specimen consisted of unsorted PBMCs, obtained 4.1 years after starting antiretroviral therapy. This clonotype was obtained from a woman aged 50 to 60 with HIV. The chain recombines TRBV6-5 with TRBJ1-1; D might be TRBD1 (6 bases). The CDR3 DNA reads TGTGCCAGCAGTTCCAAGGGGGGGGTAAACACTGAAGCTTTCTTT. This encodes CASSSKGGVNTEAFF.